This T cell receptor (beta chain) derives from a study of CD8+CD57+ T cells in acquired aplastic anemia. Looking at the study overall: Sorted CD4+ and CD8+ cells gave an average of roughly 3.2 ug of DNA.

Genomic DNA acted as the template from which TCR beta VDJ combination and CDR3 sequence profiling were carried out. TCRdb analysed the reads with MiXCR anew, one entry per CDR3 protein. The table includes about 200,000 distinct CDR3 sequences, around 49% detected once. Germline V lookup: CDR1 SGHAT, CDR2 FQNNGV. The length of the CDR3 is 12 residues. Trimming stripped 4 bases from V and 7 bases from J, with 10 bases between. CD8+CD57+ cell expansion had been shown by flow cytometry in patients chosen for sequencing. Severe acquired aplastic anemia was diagnosed in all patients. Sequencing was carried out using sorted CD4+, CD8+, or CD8+CD57+ T cells (not recorded which) from PBMCs. V is TRBV11-2 and J is TRBJ2-5; D perhaps matches TRBD1 (5 bases). The TCR sequence derives from a human donor with aplastic anemia. CDR3: CASSYGQGTQYF. The CDR3 DNA sequence: TGTGCCAGCAGCTACGGCCAGGGGACCCAGTACTTC. Full variable domain (outside the CDR3, taken from reference TRBV11-2 and TRBJ2-5): EAGVAQSPRYKIIEKRQSVAFWCNPISGHATLYWYQQILGQGPKLLIQFQNNGVVDDSQLPKDRFSAERLKGVDSTLKIQPAKLEDSAVYLCASSYGQGTQYFGPGTRLLVL.